Listed here is a single TCR beta chain. Its antigen remains unknown. Unique molecular identifiers, one per molecule, were present on every TCR cDNA molecule. One entry per CDR3 protein results from TCRdb running MiXCR on the 5' RACE reads. The data contain some 83,000 distinct CDR3 sequences, roughly a fifth of them singletons. The sample belongs to a study of spatial heterogeneity in lung cancer. Background on the study: Detected sequences consistently included more beta-chain ones than alpha-chain ones. Whole-study results and caveats: In blood, ubiquitous expanded tumor TCRs appeared more at resection than follow-up.

Trimming stripped 4 bases from V and 3 bases from J, with 7 bases between. The length of the CDR3 is 12 residues. Germline assignment: CDR1 MNHEY and CDR2 SMNVEV (reference sequence). Time point indicated: sample taken at primary tumor resection. Sequencing covered unsorted whole RNA taken from tumor, nontumor lung or frozen PBMC. Untreated early-stage non-small cell lung cancer patients, about 70 in total, were the donors. Sequencing used PBMCs, obtained at surgery. This TCR was recovered from a male donor with early-stage non-small cell lung cancer. This sequence joins TRBV27 and TRBJ2-7; D gene unclear. CDR3 residues: CASSSPNYEQYF. DNA for the CDR3: TGTGCCAGCAGTTCCCCTAACTACGAGCAGTACTTC.